These 13 T cell receptor beta chains share one sample of origin, sequenced in a study of immune cell composition in non-small cell lung cancer. Data came from immunoSEQ multiplex PCR; TCRdb stores just in-frame clones and leaves some out. Among approximately 8,000 clones listed, roughly three quarters were seen once. Sequences were obtained from lung tumor tissue. The receptors were gathered from a human donor with non-small cell lung cancer.

This clone was counted once. This chain uses TRBV7-8 with TRBJ1-3; the match to TRBD1 covers 7 bases. Germline lookup yields CDR1 SGHVS and CDR2 FQNEAQ. The CDR3 loop spans 17 amino acids. Trimming at V came to 4 bases and at J to 0 bases, leaving 9 bases not matched to a gene. The CDR3 region is CASSSSRQGNSGNTIYF. CDR3 in DNA: TGTGCCAGCAGCTCTTCCCGACAGGGTAACTCTGGAAACACCATATATTTT. Filled out from reference TRBV7-8 and TRBJ1-3, the complete variable domain reads GAGVSQSPRYKVAKRGQDVALRCDPISGHVSLFWYQQALGQGPEFLTYFQNEAQLDKSGLPSDRFFAERPEGSVSTLKIQRTQQEDSAVYLCASSSSRQGNSGNTIYFGEGSWLTVV.

V usage is TRBV11-2 and J usage is TRBJ2-1; D possibly corresponds to TRBD2 (5 bases). CDR1 SGHAT and CDR2 FQNNGV come from the germline V gene. This CDR3 is built from 14 residues. V was shortened by 8 bases and J by 1 base, with 12 bases between the two germline ends. The CDR3: CASGRTPSYNEQFF. The CDR3 DNA follows: TGTGCCAGCGGCCGGACTCCGTCCTACAATGAGCAGTTCTTC.

The gene calls are TRBV2 and TRBJ2-1; possible D gene TRBD1, 7 bases. Germline V lookup: CDR1 SNHLY, CDR2 FYNNEI. V was shortened by 2 bases and J by 5 bases, with 13 bases between the two germline ends. There are 15 residues in the CDR3. CDR3 protein: CASSERGRGHNEQFF. In nucleotides, the CDR3 is TGTGCCAGCAGTGAAAGGGGGCGGGGTCACAATGAGCAGTTCTTC.

The V and J genes are TRBV5-6 and TRBJ2-7, with TRBD1 as a possible D gene (6 bases). Per the germline V gene, CDR1 is SGHDT and CDR2 is YYEEEE. The CDR3 runs 14 residues. Trimming cost V 0 bases and J 2 bases, with 9 bases left between them. The CDR3 loop reads CASSLEGGAYEQYF. The CDR3 DNA sequence: TGTGCCAGCAGCTTGGAAGGGGGTGCCTACGAGCAGTACTTC.

V gene TRBV2 combines with J gene TRBJ2-7; 9 bases line up with TRBD1. The germline CDR1 and CDR2 sequences are SNHLY and FYNNEI. This CDR3 spans 16 amino acids. J gave up 6 bases and V 8 bases, and 17 bases lay outside the gene matches. CDR3: CASGPWVGTGMSEQYF. CDR3 sequence (DNA): TGTGCCAGCGGGCCGTGGGTGGGGACAGGGATGTCCGAGCAGTACTTC.

The V gene is TRBV7-9, the J gene TRBJ2-7; TRBD1 agrees at 7 bases. The CDR3 contains 15 residues. Germline V gene sequence: CDR1 SEHNR, CDR2 FQNEAQ (reference sequence). J was trimmed by 6 bases and V by 5 bases; bases with no gene match: 13. The CDR3 nucleotides are TGTGCCAGCAGCCTACTTACGTCGACAGGGACCGAGCAGTACTTC. Translating gives CASSLLTSTGTEQYF.

J is TRBJ1-4 and V is TRBV5-1; 7 bases map to TRBD1. The germline CDR1 and CDR2 sequences are SGHRS and YFSETQ. V lost 4 bases to trimming and J lost 7 bases; unmatched junction nucleotides: 10. The CDR3 runs to 15 residues. This CDR3 reads CASSRTGLVTEKLFF. CDR3 nucleotides: TGCGCCAGCAGCAGGACAGGACTCGTGACTGAAAAACTGTTTTTT.

As to this clone: Germline is not matched at one junction end, which may reflect a read error. The V and J genes are TRBV7-7 and TRBJ2-5, with 7 bases aligning to TRBD1. Germline V gives CDR1 SSHAT, CDR2 FNYEAQ (reference sequence). The CDR3 runs to 13 residues. The CDR3 coding sequence is TGTGCTAGCAGCTCTGGACAGGAAGAGACCCAGTACTTC. It specifies CASSSGQEETQYF.

J is TRBJ1-1 and V is TRBV7-9; TRBD1 aligns across 9 bases. The CDR3 contains 17 residues. Trimming removed 5 bases from V and 0 bases from J; junction bases left unmatched: 10. CDR1 is SEHNR, CDR2 FQNEAQ, per germline (reference sequence). CDR3: CASSASGQGNVNTEAFF. The CDR3 region has the DNA TGTGCCAGCAGCGCGAGCGGACAGGGGAACGTGAACACTGAAGCTTTCTTT.

J is TRBJ1-1 and V is TRBV28; D uncertain. The V end was cut by 3 bases, the J end by 8 bases, with 7 bases between. Germline V gene sequence: CDR1 MDHEN, CDR2 SYDVKM. There are 11 residues in the CDR3. The CDR3 here is CASSLAGEAFF. The DNA of the CDR3 is TGTGCCAGCAGTTTGGCGGGGGAAGCTTTCTTT.

The chain is built from TRBV7-2 and TRBJ1-2, with D perhaps TRBD1 (5 bases). The V gene lost 5 bases and the J gene lost 5 bases, with 12 bases spanning the gap. Germline loops: CDR1 SGHTA, CDR2 FQGNSA. The CDR3 extends over 13 amino acids. CDR3 in amino acids: CASSRDRTYGYTF. The CDR3, as DNA: TGTGCCAGCAGCCGCGACAGAACATATGGCTACACCTTC.

The CDR3 DNA reads TGTGCCAGCAGCTTAGGGACAGGGTCCTATGGCTACACCTTC. This encodes CASSLGTGSYGYTF. This chain joins TRBV11-2 and TRBJ1-2; 8 bases align to TRBD1. J lost 4 bases, V lost 1 base, and 2 bases had no gene match. CDR3 length: 14 residues. From germline, CDR1 is SGHAT and CDR2 FQNNGV.

V usage is TRBV7-9 and J usage is TRBJ2-2; TRBD1 is a possible D gene (5 bases). The germline V and J ends were trimmed by 3 bases and 4 bases, with 9 bases remaining between them. This CDR3 comprises 14 residues. Germline CDR1 is SEHNR and CDR2 is FQNEAQ (reference sequence). CDR3: CASSFLQVTGELFF. For the CDR3, the DNA is TGTGCCAGCAGCTTTTTACAGGTCACCGGGGAGCTGTTTTTT.